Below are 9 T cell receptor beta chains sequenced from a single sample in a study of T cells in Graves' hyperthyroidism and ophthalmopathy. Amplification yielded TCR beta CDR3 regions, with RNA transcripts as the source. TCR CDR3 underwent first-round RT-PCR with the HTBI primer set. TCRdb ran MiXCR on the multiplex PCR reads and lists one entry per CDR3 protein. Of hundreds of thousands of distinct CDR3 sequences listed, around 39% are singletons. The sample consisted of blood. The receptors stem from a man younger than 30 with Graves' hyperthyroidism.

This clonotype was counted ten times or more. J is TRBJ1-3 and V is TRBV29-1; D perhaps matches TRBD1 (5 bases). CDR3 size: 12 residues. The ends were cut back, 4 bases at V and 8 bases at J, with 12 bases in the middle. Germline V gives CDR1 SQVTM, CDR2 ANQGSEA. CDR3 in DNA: TGCAGCGTTGGACAGATTGGGGACACCATATATTTT. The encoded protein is CSVGQIGDTIYF.

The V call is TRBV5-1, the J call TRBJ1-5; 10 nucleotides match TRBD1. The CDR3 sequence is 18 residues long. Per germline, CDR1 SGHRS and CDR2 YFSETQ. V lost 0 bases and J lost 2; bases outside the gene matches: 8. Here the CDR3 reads CASSLADRGTVGNQPQHF. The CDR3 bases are TGCGCCAGCAGCTTGGCGGACAGGGGGACCGTGGGCAATCAGCCCCAGCATTTT.

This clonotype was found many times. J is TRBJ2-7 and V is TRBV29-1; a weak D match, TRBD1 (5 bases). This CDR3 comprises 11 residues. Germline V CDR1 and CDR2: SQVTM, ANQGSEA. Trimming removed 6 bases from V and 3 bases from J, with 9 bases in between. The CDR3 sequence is CSVTGIYEQYF. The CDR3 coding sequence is TGCAGCGTCACAGGAATCTACGAGCAGTACTTC.

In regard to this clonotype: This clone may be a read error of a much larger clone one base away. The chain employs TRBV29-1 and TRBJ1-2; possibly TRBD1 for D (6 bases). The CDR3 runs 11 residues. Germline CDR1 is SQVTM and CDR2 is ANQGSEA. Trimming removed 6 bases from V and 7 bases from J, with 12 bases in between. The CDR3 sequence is CSVSRGGGYTF. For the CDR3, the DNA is TGCAGCGTGTCCAGGGGAGGTGGCTACACCTTC. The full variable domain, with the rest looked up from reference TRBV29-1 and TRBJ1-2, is SAVISQKPSRDICQRGTSLTIQCQVDSQVTMMFWYRQQPGQSLTLIATANQGSEATYESGFVIDKFPISRPNLTFSTLTVSNMSPEDSSIYLCSVSRGGGYTFGSGTRLTVV.

The CDR3 coding sequence is TGTGCCAGTGGGAGCACAGGGACCGAGCAGTACTTC. Protein: CASGSTGTEQYF. The rearrangement joins TRBV7-9 to TRBJ2-7; D perhaps matches TRBD1 (6 bases). CDR1 is SEHNR, CDR2 FQNEAQ, per germline (reference sequence). The CDR3 consists of 12 residues. The ends were cut back, 9 bases at V and 6 bases at J, with 15 bases in the middle.

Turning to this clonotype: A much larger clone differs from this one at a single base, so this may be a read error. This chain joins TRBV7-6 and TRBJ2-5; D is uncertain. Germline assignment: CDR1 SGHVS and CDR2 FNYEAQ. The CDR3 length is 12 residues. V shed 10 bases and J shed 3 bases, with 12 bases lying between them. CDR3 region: CANIAGEETQYF. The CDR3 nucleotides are TGTGCCAACATTGCCGGAGAAGAGACCCAGTACTTC.

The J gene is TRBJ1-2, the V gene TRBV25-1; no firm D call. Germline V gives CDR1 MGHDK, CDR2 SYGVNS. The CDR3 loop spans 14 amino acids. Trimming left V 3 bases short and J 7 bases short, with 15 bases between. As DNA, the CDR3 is TGTGCCAGCAGTGATCCGCGGGGTTATGGTGGCTACACCTTC. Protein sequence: CASSDPRGYGGYTF.

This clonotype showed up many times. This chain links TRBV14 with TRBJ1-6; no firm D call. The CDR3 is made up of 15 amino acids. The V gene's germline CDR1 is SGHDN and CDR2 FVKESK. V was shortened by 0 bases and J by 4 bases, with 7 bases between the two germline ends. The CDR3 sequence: CASSQDLQYNSPLHF. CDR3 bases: TGTGCCAGCAGCCAAGATCTCCAGTATAATTCACCCCTCCACTTT.

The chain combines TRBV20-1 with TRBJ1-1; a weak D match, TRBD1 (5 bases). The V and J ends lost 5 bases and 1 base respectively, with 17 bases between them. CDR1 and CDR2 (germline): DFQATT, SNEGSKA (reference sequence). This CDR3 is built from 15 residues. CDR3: CSAWDGLGKNTEAFF. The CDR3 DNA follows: TGCAGTGCTTGGGACGGGCTAGGAAAGAACACTGAAGCTTTCTTT.